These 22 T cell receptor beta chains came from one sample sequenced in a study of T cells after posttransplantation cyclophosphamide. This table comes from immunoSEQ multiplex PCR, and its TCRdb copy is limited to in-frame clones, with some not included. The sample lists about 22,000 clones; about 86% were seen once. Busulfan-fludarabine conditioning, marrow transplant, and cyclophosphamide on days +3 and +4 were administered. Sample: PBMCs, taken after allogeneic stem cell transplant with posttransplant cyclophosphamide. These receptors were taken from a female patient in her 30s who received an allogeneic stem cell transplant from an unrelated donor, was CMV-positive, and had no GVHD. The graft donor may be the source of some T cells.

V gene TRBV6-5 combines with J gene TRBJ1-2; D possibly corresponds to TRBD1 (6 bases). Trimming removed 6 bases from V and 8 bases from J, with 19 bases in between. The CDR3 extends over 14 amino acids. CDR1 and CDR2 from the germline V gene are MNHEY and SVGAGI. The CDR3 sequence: CASRDPYRVVGYTF. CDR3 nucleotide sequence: TGTGCCAGCAGGGACCCCTACAGGGTAGTAGGCTACACCTTC.

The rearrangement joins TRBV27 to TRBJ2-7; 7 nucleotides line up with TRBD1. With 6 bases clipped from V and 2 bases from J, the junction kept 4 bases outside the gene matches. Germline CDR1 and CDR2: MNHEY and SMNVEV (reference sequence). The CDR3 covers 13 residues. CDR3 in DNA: TGTGCCAGCAGACCGGGACAGCCCTACGAGCAGTACTTC. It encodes CASRPGQPYEQYF.

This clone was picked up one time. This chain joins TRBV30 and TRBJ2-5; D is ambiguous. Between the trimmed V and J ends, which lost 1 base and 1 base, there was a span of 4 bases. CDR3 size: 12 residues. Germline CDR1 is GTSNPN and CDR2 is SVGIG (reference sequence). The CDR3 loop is CAWSARQETQYF. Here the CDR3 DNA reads TGTGCCTGGAGTGCCCGCCAAGAGACCCAGTACTTC.

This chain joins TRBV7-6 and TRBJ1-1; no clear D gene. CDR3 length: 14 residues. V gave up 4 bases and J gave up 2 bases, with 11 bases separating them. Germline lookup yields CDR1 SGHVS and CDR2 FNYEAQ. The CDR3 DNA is TGTGCCAGCAGCTCGACCCCGGGAAACACTGAAGCTTTCTTT. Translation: CASSSTPGNTEAFF.

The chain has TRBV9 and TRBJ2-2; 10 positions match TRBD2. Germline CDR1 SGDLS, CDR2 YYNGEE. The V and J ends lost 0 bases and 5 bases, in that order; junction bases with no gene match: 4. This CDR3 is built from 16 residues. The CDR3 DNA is TGTGCCAGCAGCGTAGCACTAGCGGGGAATACCGGGGAGCTGTTTTTT. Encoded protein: CASSVALAGNTGELFF.

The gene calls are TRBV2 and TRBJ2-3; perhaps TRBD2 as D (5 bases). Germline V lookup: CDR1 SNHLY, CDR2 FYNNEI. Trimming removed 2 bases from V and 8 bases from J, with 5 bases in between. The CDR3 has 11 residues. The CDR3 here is CASSESGTQYF. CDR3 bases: TGTGCCAGCAGTGAAAGCGGTACGCAGTATTTT.

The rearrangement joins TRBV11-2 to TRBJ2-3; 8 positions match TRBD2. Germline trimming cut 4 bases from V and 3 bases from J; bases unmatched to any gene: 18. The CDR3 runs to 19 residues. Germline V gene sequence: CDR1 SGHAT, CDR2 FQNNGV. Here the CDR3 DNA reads TGTGCCAGCAGCTCGATCTTTTTTAGGCGGGGGGCAATAACAGATACGCAGTATTTT. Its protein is CASSSIFFRRGAITDTQYF.

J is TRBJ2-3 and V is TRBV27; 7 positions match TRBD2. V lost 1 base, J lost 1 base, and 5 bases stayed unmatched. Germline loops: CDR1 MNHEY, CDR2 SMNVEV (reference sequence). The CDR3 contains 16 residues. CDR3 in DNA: TGTGCCAGCAGTTTATGGGGAGGGACTGGCACAGATACGCAGTATTTT. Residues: CASSLWGGTGTDTQYF.

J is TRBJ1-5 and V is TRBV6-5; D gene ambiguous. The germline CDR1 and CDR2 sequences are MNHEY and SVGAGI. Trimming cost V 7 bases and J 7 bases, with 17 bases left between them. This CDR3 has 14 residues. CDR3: CASTRLGMGQPQHF. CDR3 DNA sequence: TGTGCCAGCACCAGGCTCGGGATGGGGCAGCCCCAGCATTTT.

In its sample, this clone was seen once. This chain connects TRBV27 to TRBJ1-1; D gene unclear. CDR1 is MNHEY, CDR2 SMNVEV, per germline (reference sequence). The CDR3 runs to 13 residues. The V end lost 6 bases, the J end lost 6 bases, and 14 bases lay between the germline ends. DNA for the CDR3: TGTGCCAGCAGCCCTAGTGTGTACTCTGAAGCTTTCTTT. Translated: CASSPSVYSEAFF.

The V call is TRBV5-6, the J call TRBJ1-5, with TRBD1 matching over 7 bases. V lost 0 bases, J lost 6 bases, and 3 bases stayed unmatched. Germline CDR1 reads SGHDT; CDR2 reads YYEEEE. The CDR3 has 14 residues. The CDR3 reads CASSLAGGIQPQHF. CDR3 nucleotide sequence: TGTGCCAGCAGCTTGGCAGGGGGAATTCAGCCCCAGCATTTT.

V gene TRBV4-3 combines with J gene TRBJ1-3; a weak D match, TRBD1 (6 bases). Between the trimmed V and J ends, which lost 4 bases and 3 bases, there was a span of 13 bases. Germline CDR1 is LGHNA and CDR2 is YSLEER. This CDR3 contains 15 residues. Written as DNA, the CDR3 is TGCGCCAGCAGCCCAACAGGGAACTATGGAAACACCATATATTTT. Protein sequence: CASSPTGNYGNTIYF.

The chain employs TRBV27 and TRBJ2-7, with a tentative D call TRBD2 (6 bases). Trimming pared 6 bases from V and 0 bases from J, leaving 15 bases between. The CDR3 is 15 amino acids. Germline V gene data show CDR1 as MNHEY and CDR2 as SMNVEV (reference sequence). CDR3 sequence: CASSPAGWSSYEQYF. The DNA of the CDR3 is TGTGCCAGCAGCCCAGCGGGTTGGAGCTCCTACGAGCAGTACTTC.

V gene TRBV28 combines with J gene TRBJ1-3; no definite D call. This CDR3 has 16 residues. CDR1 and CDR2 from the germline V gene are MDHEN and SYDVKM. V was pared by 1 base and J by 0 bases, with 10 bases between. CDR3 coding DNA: TGTGCCAGCAGTTTATTAACGGGTTTCTCTGGAAACACCATATATTTT. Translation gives CASSLLTGFSGNTIYF.

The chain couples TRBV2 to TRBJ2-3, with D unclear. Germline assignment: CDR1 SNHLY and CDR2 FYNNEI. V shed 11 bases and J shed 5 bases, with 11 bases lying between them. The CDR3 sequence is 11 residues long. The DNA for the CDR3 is TGTGCCGGTACTCTAGTAGATACGCAGTATTTT. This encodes CAGTLVDTQYF.

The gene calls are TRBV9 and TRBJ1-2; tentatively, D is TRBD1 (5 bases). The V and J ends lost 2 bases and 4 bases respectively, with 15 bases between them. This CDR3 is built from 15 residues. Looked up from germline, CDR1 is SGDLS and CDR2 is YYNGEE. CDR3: CASSVVTGLAYGYTF. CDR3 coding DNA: TGTGCCAGCAGCGTCGTAACAGGTTTGGCCTATGGCTACACCTTC. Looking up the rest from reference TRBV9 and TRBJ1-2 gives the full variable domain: DSGVTQTPKHLITATGQRVTLRCSPRSGDLSVYWYQQSLDQGLQFLIQYYNGEERAKGNILERFSAQQFPDLHSELNLSSLELGDSALYFCASSVVTGLAYGYTFGSGTRLTVV.

Here the CDR3 reads CASSLGGSQETQYF. The CDR3 bases are TGTGCCAGCAGCCTGGGAGGTAGTCAAGAGACCCAGTACTTC. V gene TRBV7-9 combines with J gene TRBJ2-5; TRBD2 might be the D (6 bases). The V and J ends lost 5 bases and 2 bases respectively, with 12 bases between them. From germline, CDR1 is SEHNR and CDR2 FQNEAQ (reference sequence). This CDR3 has 14 amino acids.

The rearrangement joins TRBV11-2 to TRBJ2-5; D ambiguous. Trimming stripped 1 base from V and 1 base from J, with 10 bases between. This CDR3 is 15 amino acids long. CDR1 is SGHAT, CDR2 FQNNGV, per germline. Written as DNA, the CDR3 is TGTGCCAGCAGCTTAGTCCAACAGTTCCAAGAGACCCAGTACTTC. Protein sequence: CASSLVQQFQETQYF.

CDR3 sequence: CATGQGMIYNEQFF. For the CDR3, the DNA is TGTGCCACAGGACAGGGGATGATATACAATGAGCAGTTCTTC. V gene TRBV10-3 combines with J gene TRBJ2-1, with 9 bases identical to TRBD1. Trimming at V came to 10 bases and at J to 4 bases, leaving 8 bases not matched to a gene. The CDR3 length is 14 residues. Germline V gives CDR1 ENHRY, CDR2 SYGVKD.

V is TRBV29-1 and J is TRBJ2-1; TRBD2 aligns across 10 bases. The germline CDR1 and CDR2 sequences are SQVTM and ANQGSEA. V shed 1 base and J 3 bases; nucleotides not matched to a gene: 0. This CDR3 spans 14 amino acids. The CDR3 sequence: CSVEGLAGYNEQFF. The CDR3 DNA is TGCAGCGTTGAAGGACTAGCGGGCTACAATGAGCAGTTCTTC.

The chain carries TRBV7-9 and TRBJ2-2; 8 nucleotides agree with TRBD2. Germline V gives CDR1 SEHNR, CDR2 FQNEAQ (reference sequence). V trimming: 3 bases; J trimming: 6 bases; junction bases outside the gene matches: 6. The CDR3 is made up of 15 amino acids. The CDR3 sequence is CASSFRLGGAGELFF. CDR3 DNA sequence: TGTGCCAGCAGCTTTCGGCTCGGGGGGGCCGGGGAGCTGTTTTTT.

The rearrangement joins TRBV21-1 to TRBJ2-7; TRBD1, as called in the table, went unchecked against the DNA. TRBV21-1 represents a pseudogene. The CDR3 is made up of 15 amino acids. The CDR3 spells CASSGGQDFSYEQYF. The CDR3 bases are TGTGCCAGCAGCGGGGGACAGGACTTCTCCTACGAGCAGTACTTC.